One sample yielded the 30 T cell receptor beta chains listed below, sequenced in a study of blood T cells in healthy people across ages. With a J-beta primer mix and a sample-barcoded 5' primer, a second PCR ran roughly 6 to 12 cycles. TCRdb reanalysed the 5' RACE reads using MiXCR and keeps one entry per CDR3 protein. The sample shows approximately 1,000,000 distinct CDR3 sequences, 45% of them seen only once. The specimen sequenced was blood. The receptors were sampled from a woman aged 55-69 years in good health.

The chain recombines TRBV20-1 with TRBJ2-7; no definite D call. Germline V CDR1 and CDR2: DFQATT, SNEGSKA (reference sequence). V was clipped by 6 bases and J by 4 bases, with 22 bases between them. The CDR3 has 15 amino acids. CDR3 residues: CSARPDGLVPYEQYF. CDR3 bases: TGCAGTGCCAGACCTGACGGGCTAGTGCCTTACGAGCAGTACTTC.

This rearrangement joins TRBV5-1 to TRBJ1-6; no firm D call. Germline loops: CDR1 SGHRS, CDR2 YFSETQ. Trimming shortened V by 1 base and J by 6 bases, and 11 bases separated the two germline ends. The CDR3 contains 15 residues. This chain's CDR3 is CASSLQDATNSPLHF. CDR3 DNA sequence: TGCGCCAGCAGCTTGCAGGACGCTACTAATTCACCCCTCCACTTT. The complete variable domain, with remaining parts taken from reference TRBV5-1 and TRBJ1-6, reads KAGVTQTPRYLIKTRGQQVTLSCSPISGHRSVSWYQQTPGQGLQFLFEYFSETQRNKGNFPGRFSGRQFSNSRSEMNVSTLELGDSALYLCASSLQDATNSPLHFGNGTRLTVT.

This clonotype was counted a few times. The chain joins TRBV10-3 to TRBJ2-7; 9 bases fit TRBD2. The CDR3 is made up of 13 amino acids. Germline loops: CDR1 ENHRY, CDR2 SYGVKD. Trimming removed 4 bases from V and 6 bases from J; junction bases left unmatched: 4. In DNA, the CDR3 is TGTGCCATCAGTGTAGCGGGAGTAATCGAGCAGTACTTC. Its protein is CAISVAGVIEQYF.

This clonotype came up a few times. V is TRBV2 and J is TRBJ2-5; 10 nucleotides line up with TRBD2. After removal of 6 bases from V and 3 bases from J, the junction contained 4 bases not matched to a gene. Germline V lookup: CDR1 SNHLY, CDR2 FYNNEI. The CDR3 extends over 14 amino acids. The CDR3 DNA reads as TGTGCCAGCAGGGATACTAGCGGGGAAGAGACCCAGTACTTC. Its protein product is CASRDTSGEETQYF.

The rearrangement joins TRBV10-3 to TRBJ2-1; 11 positions match TRBD2. Unmatched junction bases numbered 9, after V lost 6 bases and J lost 8 bases. The CDR3 spans 15 residues. CDR1 ENHRY and CDR2 SYGVKD come from the germline V gene. In DNA, the CDR3 is TGTGCCATCAGCGAACTAGCGGGAGCAGTATATGAGCAGTTCTTC. This encodes CAISELAGAVYEQFF.

This clonotype has a handful of counts. This chain connects TRBV7-9 to TRBJ1-2; D might be TRBD1 (6 bases). Germline assignment: CDR1 SEHNR and CDR2 FQNEAQ (reference sequence). Deletions cut 1 base from V and 4 bases from J, with 13 bases between. The CDR3 length is 15 residues. As DNA, the CDR3 is TGTGCCAGCAGCTTAGAGGGGATCAGGGGCTATGGCTACACCTTC. Translating gives CASSLEGIRGYGYTF.

To note about this clonotype: A read error may account for a junction end that differs from germline. The chain joins TRBV10-3 to TRBJ2-7, with D tentatively TRBD2 (7 bases). Germline CDR1 reads ENHRY; CDR2 reads SYGVKD. This CDR3 is 14 amino acids long. The CDR3 region is CAISEGGADYVQYF. In nucleotides, the CDR3 is TGTGCCATCAGTGAGGGGGGGGCGGACTACGTGCAGTACTTC.

The chain employs TRBV6-5 and TRBJ2-1; 13 bases are a match to TRBD2. The CDR3 sequence is 15 residues long. Looked up from germline, CDR1 is MNHEY and CDR2 is SVGAGI. The ends lost 6 bases at V and 6 bases at J; junction bases unmatched: 5. The CDR3 protein is CASRAGTSGTNEQFF. The CDR3 bases are TGTGCCAGCAGAGCCGGGACTAGCGGGACCAATGAGCAGTTCTTC.

The chain employs TRBV13 and TRBJ2-7; a possible D gene is TRBD1 (5 bases). The CDR3 has 15 residues. The germline CDR1 and CDR2 sequences are PRHDT and FYEKMQ (reference sequence). Deletions cut 0 bases from V and 2 bases from J, with 11 bases between. The CDR3 DNA follows: TGTGCCAGCAGCTTAGGCGGACATCCCCCCTACGAGCAGTACTTC. Amino acid sequence: CASSLGGHPPYEQYF.

The V and J genes are TRBV12-3 or TRBV12-4 and TRBJ2-3; D not certain. V lost 3 bases, J lost 4 bases, and 11 bases lay in between. This CDR3 comprises 14 residues. This chain's CDR3 is CASSFDFAADTQYF. The CDR3 nucleotides are TGTGCCAGCAGTTTTGACTTTGCTGCAGATACGCAGTATTTT.

CDR3 sequence: CASLRLAGANEQFF. CDR3 in DNA: TGTGCCAGCCTGAGACTAGCGGGAGCGAATGAGCAGTTCTTC. This rearrangement joins TRBV12-3 or TRBV12-4 to TRBJ2-1; 12 nucleotides line up with TRBD2. Trimming removed 8 bases from V and 7 bases from J; junction bases left unmatched: 6. The length of the CDR3 is 14 residues.

This chain links TRBV4-1 with TRBJ2-4, with TRBD1 matching over 8 bases. The J call may be incorrect, as the DNA end agrees better with TRBJ2-7. The CDR3 covers 16 residues. Germline V CDR1 and CDR2: MGHRA, YSYEKL. The CDR3 nucleotides read TGCGCCAGCAGCCAAGAACTGGGACAGGTGGGCAACGAGCAGTACTTC. It yields the protein CASSQELGQVGNEQYF.

This chain joins TRBV6-5 and TRBJ1-1; a possible D gene is TRBD1 (5 bases). V lost 5 bases to trimming and J lost 0 bases, with 10 bases between them. CDR1 is MNHEY and CDR2 is SVGAGI in the germline V gene. The CDR3 contains 14 residues. The CDR3 protein is CASSTPTVNTEAFF. The CDR3 nucleotides are TGTGCCAGCAGTACCCCGACAGTGAACACTGAAGCTTTCTTT.

This clonotype was seen a few times. The chain recombines TRBV18 with TRBJ2-3; D remains ambiguous. The CDR3 totals 14 residues. V dropped 1 base and J dropped 1 base, with 6 bases sitting between them. Germline V gene data show CDR1 as KGHSH and CDR2 as LQKENI. For the CDR3, the DNA is TGTGCCAGCTCACCACTGCCAGGCACAGATACGCAGTATTTT. This sequence encodes CASSPLPGTDTQYF.

This chain joins TRBV5-1 and TRBJ2-1, with a tentative D call TRBD2 (6 bases). Germline assignment: CDR1 SGHRS and CDR2 YFSETQ. CDR3 size: 14 residues. With 4 bases removed from V and 7 bases from J, the gap between germline ends came to 15 bases. CDR3 protein: CASSPILGGNEQFF. The CDR3 DNA reads TGCGCCAGCAGCCCCATTCTCGGGGGTAATGAGCAGTTCTTC.

The rearrangement uses TRBV12-3 or TRBV12-4 and TRBJ2-1, with TRBD2 matching 8 bases. Trimming cost V 5 bases and J 6 bases; bases outside gene matches: 9. The length of the CDR3 is 15 residues. CDR3 in DNA: TGTGCCAGCAGTCCAACCGGGAGGGCAGTCAATGAGCAGTTCTTC. It specifies CASSPTGRAVNEQFF.

A few counts support this clonotype. The rearrangement links TRBV5-5 to TRBJ2-5; 8 nucleotides align to TRBD2. The DNA end lines up better with TRBJ2-7; the J call may be wrong. CDR1 and CDR2 (germline): SGHKS, YYEKEE (reference sequence). The CDR3 is 14 residues long. CDR3 DNA: TGTGCCAGCAGCTTTAGCGGGATCCCCTACGAGCAGTACTTC. Translation gives CASSFSGIPYEQYF.

This clonotype was recorded once. The chain couples TRBV27 to TRBJ2-7; tentatively, D is TRBD1 (8 bases). The CDR3 totals 18 residues. Germline loops: CDR1 MNHEY, CDR2 SMNVEV (reference sequence). V was cut by 6 bases and J by 1 base, with 25 bases left in between. The CDR3: CASSRVGQETGRSYEQYF. CDR3 DNA sequence: TGTGCCAGCAGCCGAGTGGGACAGGAGACCGGGAGGTCCTACGAGCAGTACTTC.

The rearrangement links TRBV5-5 to TRBJ2-7; possible D gene TRBD2, 5 bases. Germline CDR1 SGHKS, CDR2 YYEKEE (reference sequence). This CDR3 contains 14 residues. V lost 0 bases, J lost 7 bases, and 14 bases lay in between. The DNA of the CDR3 is TGTGCCAGCAGCTTGGTTGGAGACTACAATGAGCAGTACTTC. Translated: CASSLVGDYNEQYF.

This chain uses TRBV5-6 with TRBJ2-7, with TRBD1 matching over 10 bases. Per germline, CDR1 SGHDT and CDR2 YYEEEE. CDR3 length: 14 residues. J lost 2 bases, V lost 4 bases, and 3 bases had no gene match. DNA for the CDR3: TGTGCCAGCAGCGGGGACAGGGGCCCCTACGAGCAGTACTTC. It codes for CASSGDRGPYEQYF.

This chain joins TRBV15 and TRBJ2-5; D call uncertain. The CDR3 consists of 16 residues. In germline, CDR1 is LNHNV, CDR2 YYDKDF (reference sequence). The V end lost 0 bases, the J end lost 5 bases, and 16 bases lay between the germline ends. The CDR3 DNA reads as TGTGCCACCAGCAGAGACCCCTGGGGATCCGGGGAGACCCAGTACTTC. This encodes CATSRDPWGSGETQYF.

This clonotype was recorded a few times. The V call is TRBV6-2 or TRBV6-3, the J call TRBJ2-3; D ambiguous. Germline-derived CDR1 and CDR2 are MNHEY and SVGEGT. This CDR3 is built from 15 residues. Trimming pared 2 bases from V and 3 bases from J, leaving 12 bases between. The DNA of the CDR3 is TGTGCCAGCAGTTACGGCACCCTTAAGACAGATACGCAGTATTTT. It yields the protein CASSYGTLKTDTQYF.

The V call is TRBV7-8, the J call TRBJ2-5; 7 bases agree with TRBD1. The CDR3 consists of 18 residues. Germline trimming cut 4 bases from V and 4 bases from J; bases unmatched to any gene: 18. Germline V gene sequence: CDR1 SGHVS, CDR2 FQNEAQ. CDR3 bases: TGTGCCAGCAGCTCAAGGCTTGTCGGGCAGGGGGTTTCAGAGACCCAGTACTTC. Protein product: CASSSRLVGQGVSETQYF.

This clonotype occurred a few times. A much larger clone lies a single base off, so this may be a read error. The V and J genes are TRBV24-1 and TRBJ1-1; unclear D gene. Looked up from germline, CDR1 is KGHDR and CDR2 is SFDVKD. The CDR3 spans 13 residues. The V end was cut by 4 bases, the J end by 1 base, with 6 bases between. Here the CDR3 DNA reads TGTGCCACCAGTGAGTATGAGAACACTGAAGCTTTCTTT. It specifies CATSEYENTEAFF.

The chain recombines TRBV6-4 with TRBJ1-1, with TRBD1 as a possible D gene (5 bases). The CDR3 sequence is 13 residues long. CDR1 MRHNA and CDR2 SNTAGT come from the germline V gene. Trimming took 0 bases from V and 5 from J, leaving 7 bases between them. This CDR3 is CASSDSGGTEAFF. CDR3 nucleotide sequence: TGTGCCAGCAGTGACTCCGGGGGAACTGAAGCTTTCTTT.

This clonotype was detected a few times. One junction end disagrees with the germline gene, perhaps due to a read error. The chain links TRBV10-3 to TRBJ1-4; D might be TRBD1 (6 bases). The CDR3 totals 15 residues. CDR1 and CDR2 (germline): ENHRY, SYGVKD. The CDR3 DNA is TGTGCCATCAGTGAGTCGGACAGTACTAGTGAAAAACTGTTTTTT. It specifies CAISESDSTSEKLFF.

The chain uses TRBV29-1 and TRBJ2-3, with TRBD2 matching over 7 bases. This CDR3 region has 15 residues. The germline CDR1 and CDR2 sequences are SQVTM and ANQGSEA. Trimming took 5 bases from V and 2 from J; bases not matched to a gene: 10. Here the CDR3 reads CSVSPRLAPTDTQYF. CDR3 DNA: TGCAGCGTTTCACCCAGACTAGCCCCCACAGATACGCAGTATTTT.

This clonotype has just a few counts. The V call is TRBV4-2, the J call TRBJ2-3; the D gene is possibly TRBD2 (5 bases). Germline CDR1 LGHNA, CDR2 YNFKEQ. There are 15 residues in the CDR3. V lost 0 bases to trimming and J lost 2 bases, with 9 bases between them. The CDR3 loop is CASSQETNPTDTQYF. As DNA, the CDR3 is TGTGCCAGCAGCCAAGAGACTAACCCCACAGATACGCAGTATTTT.

The V and J genes are TRBV5-6 and TRBJ2-1, with TRBD1 matching over 10 bases. Germline CDR1 and CDR2: SGHDT and YYEEEE. The CDR3 spans 18 residues. The ends lost 0 bases at V and 0 bases at J; junction bases unmatched: 6. The CDR3 DNA reads as TGTGCCAGCAGCTTGGCAGACAGGGGGCAGGGCTCCTACAATGAGCAGTTCTTC. This encodes CASSLADRGQGSYNEQFF.

This sequence joins TRBV7-9 and TRBJ1-2; D gene ambiguous. The germline V gene has CDR1 SEHNR and CDR2 FQNEAQ (reference sequence). The CDR3 totals 13 residues. V was trimmed by 5 bases and J by 4 bases, leaving 11 bases between them. The CDR3 sequence: CASSHGSGYGYTF. CDR3 sequence (DNA): TGTGCCAGCAGCCATGGGAGCGGCTATGGCTACACCTTC.